Below are 8 T cell receptor beta chains sequenced from a single sample in a study of lymphopenia after photon versus proton radiotherapy. Assay used: immunoSEQ multiplex PCR; TCRdb lists only in-frame clones, some missing. The sample contains 70,000 to 95,000 clones, over 70% of which appear only once. The input for sequencing was peripheral blood, taken from a patient treated with proton-based radiotherapy. Receptor source: a man between 60 and 75 years old with pancreatic cancer.

The chain joins TRBV7-6 to TRBJ2-7; D is perhaps TRBD1 (5 bases). Trimming removed 1 base at V and 6 bases at J, with 13 bases between. The CDR3 is 14 residues long. The germline V gene has CDR1 SGHVS and CDR2 FNYEAQ. The CDR3 nucleotides are TGTGCCAGCAGCTTAGTTTCAGGGCAGGGCGAGCAGTACTTC. Amino acid sequence: CASSLVSGQGEQYF. The full variable domain, completed using reference TRBV7-6 and TRBJ2-7, is GAGVSQSPRYKVTKRGQDVALRCDPISGHVSLYWYRQALGQGPEFLTYFNYEAQQDKSGLPNDRFSAERPEGSISTLTIQRTEQRDSAMYRCASSLVSGQGEQYFGPGTRLTVT.

J is TRBJ2-2 and V is TRBV30; TRBD2 is a possible D gene (5 bases). The CDR3 is 14 amino acids. Trimming removed 2 bases at V and 7 bases at J, with 14 bases between. CDR1 GTSNPN and CDR2 SVGIG come from the germline V gene (reference sequence). CDR3 loop: CAWSRTGKSGELFF. The CDR3 DNA is TGTGCCTGGAGTCGGACCGGGAAGAGCGGGGAGCTGTTTTTT.

CDR3 loop: CASSLSWRGTSTDTQYF. The CDR3 nucleotides are TGTGCCAGCAGCTTATCCTGGAGGGGAACTAGCACAGATACGCAGTATTTT. This chain connects TRBV11-2 to TRBJ2-3; D is possibly TRBD2 (6 bases). V was cut by 2 bases and J by 0 bases, with 15 bases left in between. The CDR3 covers 17 residues. CDR1 and CDR2 (germline): SGHAT, FQNNGV.

The V gene is TRBV5-4, the J gene TRBJ2-2; D unclear. Trimming took off 1 base at V and 4 bases at J, with 5 bases between the two ends. The CDR3 contains 13 residues. CDR1 is SGHNT and CDR2 is YYREEE in the germline V gene (reference sequence). The CDR3 sequence: CASSLKGTGELFF. CDR3 nucleotides: TGTGCCAGCAGCTTGAAAGGCACCGGGGAGCTGTTTTTT.

This chain joins TRBV27 and TRBJ2-3; 10 bases are a match to TRBD2. Germline assignment: CDR1 MNHEY and CDR2 SMNVEV (reference sequence). The length of the CDR3 is 15 residues. The junction had 8 bases not matched to a gene; V was cut back by 7 bases and J by 4 bases. CDR3 amino acids: CASNRASGSADTQYF. CDR3 in DNA: TGTGCCAGCAATAGGGCTAGCGGGAGCGCAGATACGCAGTATTTT.

V is TRBV19 and J is TRBJ2-6; D tentatively reads TRBD1 or TRBD2 (5 bases each). Germline V gene data show CDR1 as LNHDA and CDR2 as SQIVND (reference sequence). The CDR3 has 16 amino acids. Trimming took 8 bases from V and 1 from J, leaving 15 bases between them. The CDR3 DNA reads as TGTGCCAGTTTCCCGGGGCTCACTTCTGGGGCCAACGTCCTGACTTTC. This translates into CASFPGLTSGANVLTF.

This clone has a single count. The chain links TRBV6-1 to TRBJ1-1, with D uncertain. The CDR3 sequence is 12 residues long. The germline V gene has CDR1 MNHNS and CDR2 SASEGT. The V end lost 3 bases, the J end lost 4 bases, and 6 bases lay between the germline ends. This CDR3 is CASSDRFTEAFF. The CDR3 nucleotides read TGTGCCAGCAGTGATCGGTTCACTGAAGCTTTCTTT.

The genes are TRBV11-3 and TRBJ2-7, with 10 bases identical to TRBD1. J gave up 4 bases and V 3 bases, and 6 bases lay outside the gene matches. This CDR3 has 15 residues. The germline V gene has CDR1 SGHNT and CDR2 YENEEA. The chain's CDR3 is CASSFSPGQGYEQYF. The CDR3 bases are TGTGCCAGCAGCTTCTCACCGGGACAGGGGTACGAGCAGTACTTC.